These T cell receptor beta chains were read from a single sample in a study of cytomegalovirus exposure and HLA in healthy donors. Assay used: immunoSEQ multiplex PCR; TCRdb lists only in-frame clones, some missing. The table records about 160,000 clones, 82% of them present only once. Material for sequencing was PBMCs. All receptors come from a male donor in good health and CMV-seropositive. The CDR3 runs from the conserved cysteine through the conserved F or W. D genes are given only for firm matches. Some rows mark clone size as missing; the rest say once, few, many or name a class of expanded clone.

TRBJ2-7 . TRBV7-9 TRBD1 TGTGCCAGCAGCCAAGGGACAGGGGCATACGAGCAGTACTTC CASSQGTGAYEQYF
TRBJ2-7 . TRBV5-1 . TGCGCCAGCAGCTGGGCGCTCGCCTCCTACGAGCAGTACTTC CASSWALASYEQYF
TRBJ1-3 . TRBV30 . TGTGCCTGGAGTGGGACAGCCTTCTCTGGAAACACCATATATTTT CAWSGTAFSGNTIYF
TRBJ1-2 . TRBV15 . TGTGCCACCAGCCGTGAGGATGGCTACACCTTC CATSREDGYTF
TRBJ2-3 . TRBV4-3 . TGCGCCAGCAGCCAAGATTACTACACAGATACGCAGTATTTT CASSQDYYTDTQYF
TRBJ1-4 . TRBV11-2 . TGTGCCAGCAGCTTAGATTCACGGTATGAAAAACTGTTTTTT CASSLDSRYEKLFF
TRBJ1-5 . TRBV20-1 . TGCAGTGCTCTTCAGCCCCAGCATTTT CSALQPQHF
TRBJ2-1 few TRBV19 TRBD2 TGTGCCAGTAGCACCAGGACTAGCGGGAGGGCCTACAATGAGCAGTTCTTC CASSTRTSGRAYNEQFF
TRBJ1-1 . TRBV6-5 . TGTGCCAGCAGTTACAGTAGCGACAGGCAGAACACTGAAGCTTTCTTT CASSYSSDRQNTEAFF
TRBJ1-2 . TRBV25-1 . TGTGCCAGCAGTGGTCCGGGGGTATTAGGCTACACCTTC CASSGPGVLGYTF
TRBJ2-3 . TRBV25-1 TRBD2 TGTGCCAGCAGTGATGGACTAGCGGGGGCAACAGATACGCAGTATTTT CASSDGLAGATDTQYF
TRBJ2-1 . TRBV7-9 . TGTGCCAGCAGCTTTCCGGGTCTCTCCTACAATGAGCAGTTCTTC CASSFPGLSYNEQFF
TRBJ1-1 . TRBV27 TRBD1 TGTGCCAGCAGTTTAGATCGGGCTGAGGCAGGGGGCCTTAGGAACACTGAAGCTTTCTTT CASSLDRAEAGGLRNTEAFF
TRBJ2-6 . TRBV9 TRBD1 TGTGCCAGCAGCGGGCGGACAGGGGGAACCTCTGGGGCCAACGTCCTGACTTTC CASSGRTGGTSGANVLTF
TRBJ2-7 . TRBV13 . TGTGCCAGCAGCCCGGAGGGATCCTACGAGCAGTACTTC CASSPEGSYEQYF
TRBJ2-1 . TRBV12-2 . TGTGCAAGTCGCTTAGCCCTAATCGACAATGAGCAGTTCTTC CASRLALIDNEQFF
TRBJ2-1 . TRBV11-2 TRBD2 TGTGCCAGCAGCTTAGGGGCGGGAGGTGAGCAGTTCTTC CASSLGAGGEQFF
TRBJ1-1 . TRBV5-1 . TGCGCCAGCACCGGACTGCCAATGAACACTGAAGCTTTCTTT CASTGLPMNTEAFF
TRBJ2-7 . TRBV5-1 . TGCGCCAGCAGCTTGGAACAGTCCCTAAACTACGAGCAGTACTTC CASSLEQSLNYEQYF
TRBJ2-7 many TRBV6-5 TRBD2 TGTGCCAGCAGTCCCTCGGGGGGCGAGCAGTACTTC CASSPSGGEQYF
TRBJ1-5 . TRBV20-1 . TGCAGTGCTAGAGCACCCGTTCGGGAGCATTTT CSARAPVREHF
TRBJ2-3 few TRBV2 TRBD2 TGTGCCAGCAGTGAAGACGGGAGGGGGTCAGATACGCAGTATTTT CASSEDGRGSDTQYF
TRBJ1-1 . TRBV6-6 TRBD1 TGTGCCAGCAGTAGGACAGGGGAGAACACTGAAGCTTTCTTT CASSRTGENTEAFF
TRBJ1-2 . TRBV19 TRBD1 TGTGCCAGTAACAACCGGGACAGGGTCCTGTCTAACTATGGCTACACCTTC CASNNRDRVLSNYGYTF
TRBJ1-6 . TRBV27 TRBD1 TGTGCCAGCAGTCCGGGACAGATAGGTTCACCCCTCCACTTT CASSPGQIGSPLHF
TRBJ1-1 . TRBV7-2 . TGTGCCAGCAGCTTAATGTGGGGGCTAGGCACTGAAGCTTTCTTT CASSLMWGLGTEAFF
TRBJ2-7 . TRBV30 TRBD1 TGTGCCTGGAGGGGACAGGCGAGCTCCTACGAGCAGTACTTC CAWRGQASSYEQYF
TRBJ1-1 . TRBV30 TRBD1 TGTGCCTGGAGTCAGGGGGGGAACACTGAAGCTTTCTTT CAWSQGGNTEAFF
TRBJ1-1 . TRBV2 TRBD1 TGTGCCAGCAGTGACAGGGGGAGAACTGAAGCTTTCTTT CASSDRGRTEAFF
TRBJ1-5 . TRBV7-9 . TGTGCCAGCAGCTTAGTCGGTAGCAATCAGCCCCAGCATTTT CASSLVGSNQPQHF
TRBJ1-3 once TRBV21-1 . TGTGCCAGCAGCAAAGGGTGGGACAGGGACACGTACACCATATATTTT CASSKGWDRDTYTIYF
TRBJ2-1 . TRBV5-1 . TGCGCCAGCAGCTTGGACAGCAGTTCGAGTGAGCAGTTCTTC CASSLDSSSSEQFF
TRBJ1-6 . TRBV7-8 . TGTGCCAGCAGCTTAGCGAGGCAGGGAAGCTCCTATAATTCACCCCTCCACTTT CASSLARQGSSYNSPLHF
TRBJ2-3 . TRBV11-2 TRBD1 TGTGCCAGCAGCTTAGATGGGACAGCTTCAGATACGCAGTATTTT CASSLDGTASDTQYF
TRBJ1-1 . TRBV5-6 TRBD1 TGTGCCAGCAGTGGGAGACAGGGAAACACTGAAGCTTTCTTT CASSGRQGNTEAFF
TRBJ2-5 . TRBV2 TRBD1 TGTGCCAGCATAATGGACAGGGGGCGTCAGGAGACCCAGTACTTC CASIMDRGRQETQYF
TRBJ2-7 . TRBV4-3 . TGCGCCAGCAGCCAAGATTGGGGAACAGGAACAGGGCAGTACTTC CASSQDWGTGTGQYF
TRBJ1-1 . TRBV2 . TGTGCCAGCAGTGGCAGCGGCATGAACACTGAAGCTTTCTTT CASSGSGMNTEAFF
TRBJ2-3 . TRBV21-1 . TGTGCCAGCAGCCGACCGTGGGGTGTCGGGGGGTCTGGAGATACGCAGTATTTT CASSRPWGVGGSGDTQYF
TRBJ2-4 . TRBV7-2 TRBD1 TGTGCCAGCAGCCCACGACTCCCAGACAGGGCAAACATTCAGTACTTC CASSPRLPDRANIQYF
TRBJ1-1 . TRBV5-5 . TGTGCCAGCAGCCCCACAGGCAGTCAGAACACTGAAGCTTTCTTT CASSPTGSQNTEAFF
TRBJ2-1 . TRBV4-3 TRBD2 TGCGCCAGCAGCCAAGGCCCTGTGGGTAGCGGGAGATGGTATGAGCAGTTCTTC CASSQGPVGSGRWYEQFF
TRBJ2-7 . TRBV6-5 . TGTGCCAGCAGTTTGGGACACCTCTACGAGCAGTACTTC CASSLGHLYEQYF
TRBJ1-5 . TRBV6-5 TRBD1 TGTGCCAGCAGTTACCGGGACAGCTATGGCAATCAGCCCCAGCATTTT CASSYRDSYGNQPQHF
TRBJ1-2 once TRBV7-2 . TGTGCCAGCAGCTTACATCAGGGGCGGGCTAACTATGGCTACACCTTC CASSLHQGRANYGYTF
TRBJ2-1 . TRBV5-1 . TGCGCCAGCAGCTCGGCCGGGGTGATCAATGAGCAGTTCTTC CASSSAGVINEQFF
TRBJ2-1 . TRBV4-1 TRBD2 TGCGCCAGCCGTTATAGCGGGAGGATCTACAATGAGCAGTTCTTC CASRYSGRIYNEQFF
TRBJ2-7 once TRBV21-1 . TGTGCCAGCAGGACTGACAGGGGGGACAACGAGCAGTACTTC CASRTDRGDNEQYF
TRBJ2-1 once TRBV4-3 . TGCGCCAGCAGTTACAAGAGGGATGCGCTAGTGCAGTTCTTC CASSYKRDALVQFF
TRBJ1-1 . TRBV28 . TGTGCCAGCACCCTAAGGGCAGGGCCGAACACTGAAGCTTTCTTT CASTLRAGPNTEAFF
TRBJ2-2 . TRBV30 TRBD2 TGTGCCTGGGCTAGCGGGAGTACCGGGGAGCTGTTTTTT CAWASGSTGELFF
TRBJ2-3 . TRBV18 TRBD2 TGTGCCAGCTCACCTCTCGGGAGGGCCGAGTCAGATACGCAGTATTTT CASSPLGRAESDTQYF
TRBJ2-7 . TRBV5-6 TRBD1 TGTGCCAGCAGCTCGCCGGGACAGGGGCGCGAGCAGTACTTC CASSSPGQGREQYF
TRBJ1-2 few TRBV5-1 TRBD1 TGCGCCAGCAGCTTAGGGGGCTCCGGCTACACCTTC CASSLGGSGYTF
TRBJ2-5 . TRBV28 TRBD2 TGTGCCAGCAGTTCCACAGGACTAGCAGAGGAGACCCAGTACTTC CASSSTGLAEETQYF
TRBJ2-7 . TRBV14 . TGTGCCAGCAGCCCCCCCAATCACGAGCAGTACTTC CASSPPNHEQYF
TRBJ1-5 . TRBV7-9 TRBD1 TGTGCCAGCAGTGGGACAGTCGGCAATCAGCCCCAGCATTTT CASSGTVGNQPQHF
TRBJ2-7 . TRBV5-4 . TGTGCCAGCAGCTCCCGGACTTCCAGCTCCTACGAGCAGTACTTC CASSSRTSSSYEQYF
TRBJ2-7 once TRBV18 . TGTGCCAGCTCACCAGGGAGCGAAGCCTACGAGCAGTACTTC CASSPGSEAYEQYF
TRBJ2-7 once TRBV5-1 . TGCGCCAGCAGCTCACAGGGTAAATCCTACGAGCAGTACTTC CASSSQGKSYEQYF